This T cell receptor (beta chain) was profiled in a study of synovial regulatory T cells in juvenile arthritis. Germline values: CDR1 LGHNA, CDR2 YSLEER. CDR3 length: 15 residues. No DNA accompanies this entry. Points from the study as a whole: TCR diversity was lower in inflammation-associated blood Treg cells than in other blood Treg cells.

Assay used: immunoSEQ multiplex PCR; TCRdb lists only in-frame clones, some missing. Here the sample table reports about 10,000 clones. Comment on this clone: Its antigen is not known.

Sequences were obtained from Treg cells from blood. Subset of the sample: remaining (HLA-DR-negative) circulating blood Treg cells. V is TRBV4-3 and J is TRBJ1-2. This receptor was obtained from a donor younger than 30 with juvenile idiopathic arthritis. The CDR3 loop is CASSPRRGRSDGYTF.